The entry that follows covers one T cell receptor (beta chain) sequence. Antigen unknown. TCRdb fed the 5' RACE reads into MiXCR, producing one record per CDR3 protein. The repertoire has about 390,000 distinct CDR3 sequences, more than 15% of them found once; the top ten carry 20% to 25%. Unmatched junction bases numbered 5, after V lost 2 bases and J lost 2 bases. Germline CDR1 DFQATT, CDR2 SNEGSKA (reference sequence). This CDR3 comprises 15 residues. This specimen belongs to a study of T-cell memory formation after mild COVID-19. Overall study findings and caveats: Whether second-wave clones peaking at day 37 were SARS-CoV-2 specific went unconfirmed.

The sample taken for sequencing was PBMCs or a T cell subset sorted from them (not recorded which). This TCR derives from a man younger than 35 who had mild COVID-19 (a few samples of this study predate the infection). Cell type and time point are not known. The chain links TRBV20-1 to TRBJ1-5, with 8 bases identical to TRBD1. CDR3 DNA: TGCAGTGCTAGACCTCCGACAGGGGGCAATCAGCCCCAGCATTTT. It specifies CSARPPTGGNQPQHF.